Each of the 30 T cell receptor beta chains below was sequenced from the same sample in a study of blood T cell repertoires in COVID-19. Generated by immunoSEQ multiplex PCR, the TCRdb table keeps only in-frame clones and is missing some. Of about 74,000 clones listed, roughly 76% are singletons. Input material: peripheral blood. All receptors come from a man in his 70s with active or convalescent COVID-19.

The gene calls are TRBV9 and TRBJ1-3, with D unresolved. Trimming removed 6 bases at V and 5 bases at J, with 15 bases between. Germline V lookup: CDR1 SGDLS, CDR2 YYNGEE. The CDR3 totals 14 residues. The CDR3 spells CASTPHPGRNTIYF. CDR3 sequence (DNA): TGTGCCAGCACCCCTCACCCGGGGAGAAACACCATATATTTT. Full variable domain (remainder filled in from reference TRBV9 and TRBJ1-3): DSGVTQTPKHLITATGQRVTLRCSPRSGDLSVYWYQQSLDQGLQFLIQYYNGEERAKGNILERFSAQQFPDLHSELNLSSLELGDSALYFCASTPHPGRNTIYFGEGSWLTVV.

This chain joins TRBV6-5 and TRBJ1-6, with 9 bases lining up with TRBD1. The CDR3 extends over 15 amino acids. CDR1 MNHEY and CDR2 SVGAGI come from the germline V gene. V shed 6 bases and J 7 bases; nucleotides not matched to a gene: 7. Written as DNA, the CDR3 is TGTGCCAGCAGGAGAACAGGGGGCAAAAATTCACCCCTCCACTTT. This encodes CASRRTGGKNSPLHF.

This clone was seen once. The rearrangement uses TRBV28 and TRBJ1-2; TRBD1 agrees at 11 bases. The V and J ends lost 3 bases and 6 bases, in that order; junction bases with no gene match: 6. This CDR3 has 15 residues. Germline-derived CDR1 and CDR2 are MDHEN and SYDVKM. Here the CDR3 reads CASSFPPGQGDGYTF. CDR3 DNA: TGTGCCAGCAGTTTCCCACCGGGACAGGGGGATGGCTACACCTTC.

The genes are TRBV3-1 (or the pseudogene TRBV3-2) and TRBJ1-1, with D perhaps TRBD1 (5 bases). Germline V gives CDR1 LGHDT, CDR2 YNNKEL (reference sequence). The V end was cut by 0 bases, the J end by 4 bases, with 15 bases between. The CDR3 totals 16 residues. Here the CDR3 reads CASSQDLAGSVTEAFF. CDR3 DNA sequence: TGTGCCAGCAGCCAAGATCTGGCAGGGTCGGTCACTGAAGCTTTCTTT.

The chain recombines TRBV20-1 with TRBJ2-1; D is unresolved. Trimming pared 6 bases from V and 10 bases from J, leaving 10 bases between. In germline, CDR1 is DFQATT, CDR2 SNEGSKA (reference sequence). This CDR3 contains 10 residues. As DNA, the CDR3 is TGCAGTGCAACGACGGAGGAGCAGTTCTTC. Translation: CSATTEEQFF.

The CDR3 nucleotides are TGCGCCAGCAGCCCAACATTGAACACTGAAGCTTTCTTT. Amino acids: CASSPTLNTEAFF. The chain combines TRBV5-1 with TRBJ1-1; unclear D gene. The CDR3 is made up of 13 amino acids. Germline V CDR1 and CDR2: SGHRS, YFSETQ. Trimming shortened V by 4 bases and J by 0 bases, and 7 bases separated the two germline ends.

The chain employs TRBV6-4 and TRBJ2-1; TRBD2 is a possible D gene (7 bases). The V gene lost 4 bases and the J gene lost 0 bases, with 16 bases spanning the gap. Germline V gene sequence: CDR1 MRHNA, CDR2 SNTAGT. This CDR3 region has 17 residues. CDR3 DNA: TGTGCCAGCAGTGCGGGGGGACAAAAAAGCTCCTACAATGAGCAGTTCTTC. Amino acid sequence: CASSAGGQKSSYNEQFF.

The chain employs TRBV29-1 and TRBJ1-1; no reliable D call. CDR3 length: 11 amino acids. V gave up 6 bases and J gave up 6 bases, with 11 bases separating them. Germline CDR1 is SQVTM and CDR2 is ANQGSEA. CDR3 sequence (DNA): TGCAGCGTGGTATGGAGGGCTGAAGCTTTCTTT. Translated: CSVVWRAEAFF.

Only a few counts were recorded for this clone. The chain carries TRBV4-2 and TRBJ1-4; 10 nucleotides line up with TRBD1. The CDR3 consists of 16 residues. Trimming took 4 bases from V and 2 from J; bases not matched to a gene: 4. The germline V gene encodes CDR1 LGHNA and CDR2 YNFKEQ. In DNA, the CDR3 is TGTGCCAGCAGCCGACAGGGGGCGAGGACTAATGAAAAACTGTTTTTT. Translated, it gives CASSRQGARTNEKLFF.

V usage is TRBV30 and J usage is TRBJ1-1; D is uncertain. Trimming cost V 0 bases and J 0 bases, with 11 bases left between them. The CDR3 length is 15 residues. Germline V lookup: CDR1 GTSNPN, CDR2 SVGIG (reference sequence). The CDR3 reads CAWSVFSRVNTEAFF. The CDR3 DNA reads as TGTGCCTGGAGTGTATTTTCGAGGGTGAACACTGAAGCTTTCTTT.

J is TRBJ2-5 and V is TRBV27, with 7 bases identical to TRBD2. Germline CDR1 and CDR2: MNHEY and SMNVEV (reference sequence). The length of the CDR3 is 15 residues. The V gene end was trimmed by 3 bases and the J gene end by 5 bases; junction bases not matched to a gene: 9. CDR3 coding DNA: TGTGCCAGCAGTTTGGGGGGGAGGCAGCGGGAGACCCAGTACTTC. It encodes CASSLGGRQRETQYF.

The chain has TRBV30 and TRBJ2-5, with D unresolved. The germline CDR1 and CDR2 sequences are GTSNPN and SVGIG (reference sequence). This CDR3 contains 12 residues. The V end lost 2 bases, the J end lost 3 bases, and 7 bases lay between the germline ends. The CDR3 reads CAWSRLKETQYF. CDR3 nucleotide sequence: TGTGCCTGGAGTCGACTGAAAGAGACCCAGTACTTC.

The chain is built from TRBV30 and TRBJ2-5; perhaps TRBD1 as D (6 bases). With 0 bases removed from V and 10 bases from J, the gap between germline ends came to 15 bases. The CDR3 runs 13 residues. Looked up from germline, CDR1 is GTSNPN and CDR2 is SVGIG (reference sequence). The CDR3 DNA is TGTGCCTGGAGTGTAGGACCCCAGGGGCACCAGTACTTC. It codes for CAWSVGPQGHQYF. Full variable domain (remainder filled in from reference TRBV30 and TRBJ2-5): SQTIHQWPATLVQPVGSPLSLECTVEGTSNPNLYWYRQAAGRGLQLLFYSVGIGQISSEVPQNLSASRPQDRQFILSSKKLLLSDSGFYLCAWSVGPQGHQYFGPGTRLLVL.

The chain combines TRBV3-1 (or the pseudogene TRBV3-2) with TRBJ2-7, with 10 nucleotides matching TRBD2. Germline lookup yields CDR1 LGHDT and CDR2 YNNKEL (reference sequence). The CDR3 totals 14 residues. After removal of 4 bases from V and 6 bases from J, the junction contained 6 bases not matched to a gene. CDR3 bases: TGTGCCAGCAGCCGGAGCGGGGGGGTTAGCGAGCAGTACTTC. Amino acid sequence: CASSRSGGVSEQYF.

The rearrangement joins TRBV19 to TRBJ2-4; D is unresolved. Germline-derived CDR1 and CDR2 are LNHDA and SQIVND (reference sequence). The CDR3 consists of 15 residues. Trimming removed 0 bases from V and 2 bases from J, with 8 bases in between. The DNA for the CDR3 is TGTGCCAGTAGTATAGATCAGAATACCAAAAACATTCAGTACTTC. It specifies CASSIDQNTKNIQYF. Combining the CDR3 with reference TRBV19 and TRBJ2-4 gives the whole variable domain DGGITQSPKYLFRKEGQNVTLSCEQNLNHDAMYWYRQDPGQGLRLIYYSQIVNDFQKGDIAEGYSVSREKKESFPLTVTSAQKNPTAFYLCASSIDQNTKNIQYFGAGTRLSVL.

The rearrangement links TRBV6-6 to TRBJ1-1; weak D call: TRBD1 (5 bases). Trimming removed 8 bases from V and 0 bases from J, with 16 bases in between. The V gene's germline CDR1 is MNHNY and CDR2 SVGAGI (reference sequence). The CDR3 length is 15 residues. For the CDR3, the DNA is TGTGCCAGCTTAGCCCCCGGGACTATGAACACTGAAGCTTTCTTT. This gives the protein CASLAPGTMNTEAFF.

Only one count was recorded for this clone. This chain connects TRBV13 to TRBJ1-1; D remains unclear. The germline V and J ends were trimmed by 3 bases and 11 bases, with 19 bases remaining between them. The CDR3 length is 14 residues. Germline V CDR1 and CDR2: PRHDT, FYEKMQ (reference sequence). The CDR3 loop is CASSFQATLYSAFF. Written as DNA, the CDR3 is TGTGCCAGCAGCTTCCAGGCAACCCTTTATTCGGCTTTCTTT.

The rearrangement links TRBV9 to TRBJ2-5; 9 nucleotides agree with TRBD2. The CDR3 runs 14 residues. Germline assignment: CDR1 SGDLS and CDR2 YYNGEE. J was trimmed by 4 bases and V by 3 bases; bases with no gene match: 4. Written as DNA, the CDR3 is TGTGCCAGCAGCGGCGCGGGGGGGCGAGAGACCCAGTACTTC. The encoded protein is CASSGAGGRETQYF. The variable domain in full, completed from reference TRBV9 and TRBJ2-5, reads DSGVTQTPKHLITATGQRVTLRCSPRSGDLSVYWYQQSLDQGLQFLIQYYNGEERAKGNILERFSAQQFPDLHSELNLSSLELGDSALYFCASSGAGGRETQYFGPGTRLLVL.

The J gene is TRBJ1-5, the V gene TRBV6-5; D might be TRBD1 (5 bases). In germline, CDR1 is MNHEY, CDR2 SVGAGI. V was pared by 8 bases and J by 6 bases, with 14 bases between. The CDR3 runs 13 residues. This CDR3 reads CASRGTRGQPQHF. Written as DNA, the CDR3 is TGTGCCAGCCGGGGGACGCGGGGTCAGCCCCAGCATTTT.

The V and J genes are TRBV5-6 and TRBJ1-4; D perhaps matches TRBD1 (5 bases). The germline CDR1 and CDR2 sequences are SGHDT and YYEEEE. CDR3 size: 13 residues. V was clipped by 4 bases and J by 7 bases, with 11 bases between them. Written as DNA, the CDR3 is TGTGCCAGCAGCCAGGGATGGCGTGAAAAACTGTTTTTT. Protein: CASSQGWREKLFF.

This rearrangement joins TRBV3-1 (or the pseudogene TRBV3-2) to TRBJ2-3; D is undetermined. CDR3 length: 12 amino acids. Germline V lookup: CDR1 LGHDT, CDR2 YNNKEL (reference sequence). The ends were cut back, 1 base at V and 8 bases at J, with 7 bases in the middle. The CDR3 DNA reads TGTGCCAGCAGCCAAGTTTCAGGTACGCAGTATTTT. This gives the protein CASSQVSGTQYF.

The chain combines TRBV5-1 with TRBJ2-3, with 7 nucleotides matching TRBD2. The CDR3 is 14 residues long. The trim removed 4 bases at V and 4 bases at J, leaving 6 bases unmatched. The germline CDR1 and CDR2 sequences are SGHRS and YFSETQ. As DNA, the CDR3 is TGCGCCAGCAGCCAGGGACTAACATCAGATACGCAGTATTTT. Residues: CASSQGLTSDTQYF.

V gene TRBV6-5 combines with J gene TRBJ2-5, with 9 bases aligning to TRBD2. J gave up 3 bases and V 2 bases, and 4 bases lay outside the gene matches. Germline CDR1 is MNHEY and CDR2 is SVGAGI. This CDR3 comprises 15 residues. The CDR3 region has the DNA TGTGCCAGCAGTTACGCCCGCGGGGGGGAAGAGACCCAGTACTTC. Translated: CASSYARGGEETQYF.

This rearrangement joins TRBV5-6 to TRBJ2-2; 7 nucleotides align to TRBD1. The CDR3 loop spans 16 amino acids. The V segment lost 1 base and the J segment 3 bases; nucleotides outside the gene matches: 6. Germline V CDR1 and CDR2: SGHDT, YYEEEE. The CDR3 is CASSLSGRGYTGELFF. CDR3 sequence (DNA): TGTGCCAGCAGCTTGTCGGGCAGGGGGTACACCGGGGAGCTGTTTTTT.

This chain connects TRBV12-3 or TRBV12-4 to TRBJ2-2, with D possibly TRBD2 on 6 matching bases. The CDR3 is made up of 13 amino acids. V lost 8 bases to trimming and J lost 2 bases, with 9 bases between them. CDR3 sequence: CASRDSNTGELFF. In DNA, the CDR3 is TGTGCCAGCCGGGACTCCAACACCGGGGAGCTGTTTTTT.

The chain carries TRBV7-2 and TRBJ1-2; 7 bases are a match to TRBD1. The CDR3 runs 15 residues. Germline trimming cut 7 bases from V and 2 bases from J; bases unmatched to any gene: 10. Germline loops: CDR1 SGHTA, CDR2 FQGNSA. The CDR3 sequence is CASTFWDSQNYGYTF. In DNA form, the CDR3 reads TGTGCCAGCACCTTTTGGGACAGCCAAAACTATGGCTACACCTTC.

V gene TRBV3-1 (or the pseudogene TRBV3-2) combines with J gene TRBJ2-7; D may be TRBD2 (6 bases). Germline V gene sequence: CDR1 LGHDT, CDR2 YNNKEL (reference sequence). V was clipped by 1 base and J by 0 bases, with 10 bases between them. The CDR3 loop spans 15 amino acids. Written as DNA, the CDR3 is TGTGCCAGCAGCCAAGGGAGGGTGAGCTCCTACGAGCAGTACTTC. As protein: CASSQGRVSSYEQYF.

The chain combines TRBV2 with TRBJ1-3; D uncertain. Trimming removed 7 bases from V and 4 bases from J, with 17 bases in between. CDR3 size: 15 residues. Germline V gene data show CDR1 as SNHLY and CDR2 as FYNNEI. Here the CDR3 DNA reads TGTGCCAGCACCACAGATCAGGTTTCGGGAAACACCATATATTTT. This sequence encodes CASTTDQVSGNTIYF.

This sequence joins TRBV5-4 and TRBJ2-6; D may be TRBD2 (5 bases). This CDR3 has 18 amino acids. Trimming pared 0 bases from V and 0 bases from J, leaving 13 bases between. The germline V gene has CDR1 SGHNT and CDR2 YYREEE (reference sequence). In DNA, the CDR3 is TGTGCCAGCAGCTTGGTAGGACGGACTTACTCTGGGGCCAACGTCCTGACTTTC. Its translation: CASSLVGRTYSGANVLTF.

The rearrangement uses TRBV27 and TRBJ2-7; possibly TRBD1 for D (5 bases). CDR1 and CDR2 from the germline V gene are MNHEY and SMNVEV (reference sequence). CDR3 length: 14 residues. V was pared by 4 bases and J by 7 bases, with 17 bases between. The CDR3 loop is CASSYQGRGGEQYF. The CDR3 coding sequence is TGTGCCAGCAGTTATCAGGGTAGAGGTGGGGAGCAGTACTTC.